A single sample gave rise to the 20 T cell receptor beta chains below, sequenced in a study of T-cell reconstitution after alpha-beta-depleted transplantation in children (dated by TCRdb to the mid-2010s). Reading the label with the study, this specimen's treatment or condition is: allogeneic hematopoietic cell transplantation with graft depleted of TCRalphabeta T cells and CD19 B cells. Library preparation was by PCR. The instrument given in TCRdb is Illumina HiSeq 2500. TCR library preparation used molecular barcoding, with unique molecular identifiers applied to normalize quantification of the TCRbeta repertoire. TCRdb redid the processing of the public reads, applying fastp at Q25 and MiXCR, and retained in-frame beta chains. Each entry merges the rows of one CDR3 protein and shows their most common DNA and genes. Present in this sample are about 300,000 distinct CDR3 sequences, roughly 9.1% of which were seen just once. 7.5% of the sample is held by the ten biggest clonotypes.

This sample comprised PBMCs, obtained before TCRalphabeta/CD19-depleted stem cell transplant. The receptors derive from a boy under two years old with acute myeloid leukemia, due to receive a stem cell transplant.

This clonotype was recorded many times. The V and J genes are TRBV6-5 and TRBJ2-2; D possibly corresponds to TRBD2 (5 bases). Trimming shortened V by 5 bases and J by 2 bases, and 15 bases separated the two germline ends. Per the germline V gene, CDR1 is MNHEY and CDR2 is SVGAGI. The CDR3 extends over 16 amino acids. CDR3 sequence: CASSHLLGPNTGELFF. CDR3 DNA: TGTGCCAGCAGTCACCTACTAGGCCCTAACACCGGGGAGCTGTTTTTT.

At least ten counts were recorded for this clonotype. The chain couples TRBV29-1 to TRBJ2-7, with D tentatively TRBD2 (6 bases). Germline values: CDR1 SQVTM, CDR2 ANQGSEA. The V end lost 6 bases, the J end lost 3 bases, and 15 bases lay between the germline ends. The CDR3 consists of 13 residues. Here the CDR3 reads CSVGAGPDYEQYF. CDR3 sequence (DNA): TGCAGCGTGGGAGCGGGTCCCGACTACGAGCAGTACTTC.

Note on this clonotype: A much more abundant neighbour one base away suggests this may be a read error. V is TRBV28 and J is TRBJ1-5; 7 bases agree with TRBD1. Trimming removed 5 bases from V and 3 bases from J; junction bases left unmatched: 7. The CDR3 has 15 amino acids. Germline values: CDR1 MDHEN, CDR2 SYDVKM. The CDR3 loop reads CASSIDRVVNQPQHF. CDR3 nucleotides: TGTGCCAGCAGTATCGACAGGGTAGTCAATCAGCCCCAGCATTTT. The whole variable domain, remainder taken from reference TRBV28 and TRBJ1-5, is DVKVTQSSRYLVKRTGEKVFLECVQDMDHENMFWYRQDPGLGLRLIYFSYDVKMKEKGDIPEGYSVSREKKERFSLILESASTNQTSMYLCASSIDRVVNQPQHFGDGTRLSIL.

Only a few counts were recorded for this clonotype. V usage is TRBV13 and J usage is TRBJ2-1, with TRBD1 as a possible D gene (6 bases). Germline V gene data show CDR1 as PRHDT and CDR2 as FYEKMQ (reference sequence). This CDR3 is built from 15 residues. V lost 4 bases to trimming and J lost 4 bases, with 14 bases between them. CDR3 sequence: CASSSRQALYNEQFF. Written as DNA, the CDR3 is TGTGCCAGCAGCTCCCGACAGGCCCTATACAATGAGCAGTTCTTC. The full variable domain, in which reference TRBV13 and TRBJ2-1 provide the parts outside the CDR3, is AAGVIQSPRHLIKEKRETATLKCYPIPRHDTVYWYQQGPGQDPQFLISFYEKMQSDKGSIPDRFSAQQFSDYHSELNMSSLELGDSALYFCASSSRQALYNEQFFGPGTRLTVL.

This clonotype was recorded many times. The chain employs TRBV5-1 and TRBJ2-2; D is ambiguous. This CDR3 is built from 14 residues. Germline V gene sequence: CDR1 SGHRS, CDR2 YFSETQ. The ends were cut back, 2 bases at V and 0 bases at J, with 5 bases in the middle. CDR3 region: CASSFTTNTGELFF. DNA of the CDR3: TGCGCCAGCAGCTTTACAACGAACACCGGGGAGCTGTTTTTT.

This clonotype was seen at least ten times. The chain joins TRBV7-3 to TRBJ2-2; 11 bases line up with TRBD2. V lost 5 bases and J lost 3; bases outside the gene matches: 2. The CDR3 has 15 amino acids. Germline CDR1 SGHTA, CDR2 FQGTGA. CDR3 amino acids: CASSVAGGDTGELFF. CDR3 DNA: TGTGCCAGCAGCGTAGCGGGAGGGGACACCGGGGAGCTGTTTTTT.

This clonotype was detected a few times. The chain couples TRBV12-3 or TRBV12-4 to TRBJ2-7, with a possible D match to TRBD2 (5 bases). Trimming took off 4 bases at V and 2 bases at J, with 12 bases between the two ends. The CDR3 totals 14 residues. The CDR3 bases are TGTGCCAGCAGTTACTCCGGGGTGGCCTACGAGCAGTACTTC. As protein: CASSYSGVAYEQYF.

V and J are TRBV19 and TRBJ2-7, with unresolved D. Germline CDR1 and CDR2: LNHDA and SQIVND (reference sequence). The V end lost 2 bases, the J end lost 1 base, and 9 bases lay between the germline ends. The CDR3 sequence is 14 residues long. CDR3 loop: CASSIMTDSYEQYF. The CDR3 nucleotides are TGTGCCAGTAGTATAATGACGGATTCCTACGAGCAGTACTTC.

This clonotype was detected ten times or more. V usage is TRBV2 and J usage is TRBJ2-7; 8 nucleotides align to TRBD2. This CDR3 contains 17 residues. After removal of 8 bases from V and 3 bases from J, the junction contained 18 bases not matched to a gene. The V gene's germline CDR1 is SNHLY and CDR2 FYNNEI. The CDR3 DNA is TGTGCCAGCGGAGCGACATCAAGCGGGAGTGGGTACTACGAGCAGTACTTC. This codes for CASGATSSGSGYYEQYF.

This clonotype was picked up a small number of times. One end of the junction varies from germline; a read error may be responsible. The chain recombines TRBV4-1 with TRBJ2-7; no definite D call. Per the germline V gene, CDR1 is MGHRA and CDR2 is YSYEKL. This CDR3 region has 14 residues. CDR3 bases: TGCGCCAACAGCCAGTCGGACGACTCCTACGAGCAGTACTTC. Its protein product is CANSQSDDSYEQYF.

This clonotype came up many times. This CDR3 is CSARASGRRDTQYF. The CDR3 region has the DNA TGCAGTGCTAGGGCCAGCGGGAGACGAGATACGCAGTATTTT. The chain employs TRBV20-1 and TRBJ2-3, with 8 bases fitting TRBD2. Germline CDR1 is DFQATT and CDR2 is SNEGSKA (reference sequence). The CDR3 sequence is 14 residues long. V lost 3 bases to trimming and J lost 5 bases; unmatched junction nucleotides: 7.

This clonotype appeared many times. The rearrangement links TRBV29-1 to TRBJ1-4, with 10 bases that match TRBD1. The CDR3 is 12 amino acids. The V gene's germline CDR1 is SQVTM and CDR2 ANQGSEA. Trimming cost V 7 bases and J 8 bases; bases outside gene matches: 4. The CDR3 loop reads CSAGQGVEKLFF. In DNA, the CDR3 is TGCAGCGCAGGACAGGGGGTAGAAAAACTGTTTTTT.

This clonotype was detected once. The rearrangement uses TRBV15 and TRBJ2-7; the D gene is possibly TRBD1 (5 bases). V shed 4 bases and J shed 2 bases, with 12 bases lying between them. This CDR3 has 14 residues. Germline CDR1 is LNHNV and CDR2 is YYDKDF (reference sequence). The CDR3 DNA reads TGTGCCACCAGCACCGACAGCTGGCCCTACGAGCAGTACTTC. It codes for CATSTDSWPYEQYF.

This clonotype was recorded many times. V and J are TRBV29-1 and TRBJ1-2; the D is unclear. The CDR3 extends over 12 amino acids. Germline CDR1 reads SQVTM; CDR2 reads ANQGSEA. The V end was cut by 7 bases, the J end by 1 base, with 10 bases between. The DNA of the CDR3 is TGCAGCGATGACGGGGATAACTATGGCTACACCTTC. The encoded protein is CSDDGDNYGYTF.

This clonotype appeared many times. The V gene is TRBV20-1, the J gene TRBJ2-1, with D tentatively TRBD1 or TRBD2 (6 bases each). The CDR3 has 14 amino acids. The V and J ends lost 0 bases and 6 bases respectively, with 12 bases between them. Per germline, CDR1 DFQATT and CDR2 SNEGSKA (reference sequence). CDR3 sequence (DNA): TGCAGTGCTAGAGATAGGGGGACTTTCAATGAGCAGTTCTTC. It encodes CSARDRGTFNEQFF.

A note on this clonotype: This sequence may be a read error, since a much larger clone differs from it by one base. The CDR3 ends on some other residue instead of the conserved phenylalanine or tryptophan, so this is likely a read error. The chain carries TRBV7-8 and TRBJ1-1; D unclear. The CDR3 totals 15 residues. V lost 1 base and J 3 bases, leaving 12 bases between the germline ends. Germline CDR1 reads SGHVS; CDR2 reads FQNEAQ. The DNA of the CDR3 is TGTGCCAGCAGCTTAGACGGGGTCATGGACACTGAAGCTTTCGTT. The encoded protein is CASSLDGVMDTEAFV.

This clonotype was recorded at least ten times. For the CDR3, the DNA is TGTGCCAGCGGGGACGGACAGTATGCTTTCTTT. Amino acid sequence: CASGDGQYAFF. This rearrangement joins TRBV27 to TRBJ1-1; D perhaps matches TRBD1 (6 bases). The CDR3 loop spans 11 amino acids. The germline V and J ends were trimmed by 8 bases and 11 bases, with 15 bases remaining between them. CDR1 and CDR2 from the germline V gene are MNHEY and SMNVEV (reference sequence).

This clonotype was counted at least ten times. This chain links TRBV28 with TRBJ2-1; 11 bases match TRBD2. The V segment lost 5 bases and the J segment 8 bases; nucleotides outside the gene matches: 8. CDR1 is MDHEN and CDR2 is SYDVKM in the germline V gene. The CDR3 loop spans 15 amino acids. The CDR3 bases are TGTGCCAGCAGTACCATAGCGGGAGGGCGGTATGAGCAGTTCTTC. It specifies CASSTIAGGRYEQFF.

Only a few counts were recorded for this clonotype. The chain recombines TRBV9 with TRBJ2-7, with a possible D match to TRBD2 (5 bases). The ends were cut back, 0 bases at V and 2 bases at J, with 9 bases in the middle. Germline values: CDR1 SGDLS, CDR2 YYNGEE. This CDR3 has 14 residues. In DNA form, the CDR3 reads TGTGCCAGCAGCGTAGGAGGGTTCACCTACGAGCAGTACTTC. Translation gives CASSVGGFTYEQYF.

The chain employs TRBV27 and TRBJ1-1, with unresolved D. This CDR3 spans 15 amino acids. V lost 2 bases and J 4 bases, leaving 14 bases between the germline ends. The germline V gene encodes CDR1 MNHEY and CDR2 SMNVEV (reference sequence). This chain's CDR3 is CASSLRGRSFTEAFF. The CDR3 DNA reads as TGTGCCAGCAGTTTACGAGGCAGGAGCTTCACTGAAGCTTTCTTT.